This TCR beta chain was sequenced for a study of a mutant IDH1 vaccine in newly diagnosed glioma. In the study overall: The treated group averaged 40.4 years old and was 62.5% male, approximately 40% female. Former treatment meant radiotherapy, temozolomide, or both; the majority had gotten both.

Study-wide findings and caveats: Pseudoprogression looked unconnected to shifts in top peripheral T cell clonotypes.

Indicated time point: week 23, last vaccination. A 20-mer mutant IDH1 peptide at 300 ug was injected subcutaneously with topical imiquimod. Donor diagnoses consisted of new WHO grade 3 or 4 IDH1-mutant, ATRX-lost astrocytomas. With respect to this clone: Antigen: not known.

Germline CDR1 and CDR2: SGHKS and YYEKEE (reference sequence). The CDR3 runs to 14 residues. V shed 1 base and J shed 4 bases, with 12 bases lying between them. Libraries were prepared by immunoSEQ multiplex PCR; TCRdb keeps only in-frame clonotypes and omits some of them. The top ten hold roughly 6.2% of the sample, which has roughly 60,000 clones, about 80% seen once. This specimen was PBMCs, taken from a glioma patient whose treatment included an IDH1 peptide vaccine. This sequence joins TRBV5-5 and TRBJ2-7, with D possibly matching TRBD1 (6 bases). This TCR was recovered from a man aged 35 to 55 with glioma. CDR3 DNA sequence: TGTGCCAGCAGCTTGAGGCAGGGGCTATACGAGCAGTACTTC. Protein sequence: CASSLRQGLYEQYF. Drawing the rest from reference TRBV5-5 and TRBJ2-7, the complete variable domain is DAGVTQSPTHLIKTRGQQVTLRCSPISGHKSVSWYQQVLGQGPQFIFQYYEKEERGRGNFPDRFSARQFPNYSSELNVNALLLGDSALYLCASSLRQGLYEQYFGPGTRLTVT.